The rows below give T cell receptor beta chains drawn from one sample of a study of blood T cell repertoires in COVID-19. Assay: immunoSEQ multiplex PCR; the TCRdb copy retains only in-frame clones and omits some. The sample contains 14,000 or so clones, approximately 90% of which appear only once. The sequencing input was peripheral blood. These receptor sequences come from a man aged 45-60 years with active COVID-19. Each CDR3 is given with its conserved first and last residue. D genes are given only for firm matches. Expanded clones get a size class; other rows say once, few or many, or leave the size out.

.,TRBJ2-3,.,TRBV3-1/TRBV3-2,CASSQGRGPSTDTQYF,TGTGCCAGCAGCCAAGGGCGCGGTCCAAGCACAGATACGCAGTATTTT
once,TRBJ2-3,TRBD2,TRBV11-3,CASSLASGRTDTQYF,TGTGCCAGCAGCTTAGCTAGCGGGAGAACAGATACGCAGTATTTT
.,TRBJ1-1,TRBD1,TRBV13,CASSSRTGGLINTEAFF,TGTGCCAGCAGCTCCCGGACAGGGGGGTTAATTAACACTGAAGCTTTCTTT
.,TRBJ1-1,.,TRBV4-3,CASSREQGLNTEAFF,TGCGCCAGCAGCCGTGAACAGGGCTTGAACACTGAAGCTTTCTTT
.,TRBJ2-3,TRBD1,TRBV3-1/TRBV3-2,CASSRRTGGVTDTQYF,TGTGCCAGCAGCCGCCGGACAGGGGGGGTCACAGATACGCAGTATTTT
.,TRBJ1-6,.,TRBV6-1,CASSEVQESSPLHF,TGTGCCAGCAGTGAAGTTCAGGAATCCTCACCCCTCCACTTT
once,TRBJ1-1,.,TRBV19,CASSIGQGMNTEAFF,TGTGCCAGTAGTATAGGGCAGGGGATGAACACTGAAGCTTTCTTT
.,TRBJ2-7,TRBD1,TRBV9,CASSVDWQGARGEQYF,TGTGCCAGCAGCGTAGATTGGCAGGGGGCACGAGGGGAGCAGTACTTC
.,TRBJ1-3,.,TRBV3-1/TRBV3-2,CASSPRSGVSGNTIYF,TGTGCCAGCAGCCCCCGGTCGGGGGTCTCTGGAAACACCATATATTTT
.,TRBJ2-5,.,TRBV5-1,CASSLRGEETQYF,TGCGCCAGCAGCCTACGCGGGGAAGAGACCCAGTACTTC
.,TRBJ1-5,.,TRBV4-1,CASSQTGQTNQPQHF,TGCGCCAGCAGCCAGACCGGACAGACCAATCAGCCCCAGCATTTT
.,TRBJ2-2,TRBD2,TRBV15,CATSRDFGLAGGPGELFF,TGTGCCACCAGCAGAGATTTTGGACTAGCGGGAGGGCCCGGGGAGCTGTTTTTT
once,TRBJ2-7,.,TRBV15,CATSRDNGALGNEQYF,TGTGCCACCAGCAGAGATAATGGAGCCCTTGGAAACGAGCAGTACTTC
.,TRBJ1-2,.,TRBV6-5,CASRKDRANYGYTF,TGTGCCAGCAGAAAGGACAGAGCTAACTATGGCTACACCTTC
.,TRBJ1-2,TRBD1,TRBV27,CASSSRTGNLYYGYTF,TGTGCCAGCAGTAGCCGGACAGGCAACCTATACTATGGCTACACCTTC
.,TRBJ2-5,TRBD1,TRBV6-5,CASRGTGGGTQYF,TGTGCCAGCAGGGGGACAGGGGGAGGAACCCAGTACTTC
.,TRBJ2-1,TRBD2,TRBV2,CASSERGSRGITYNEQFF,TGTGCCAGCAGTGAGCGGGGTTCGCGGGGGATCACCTACAATGAGCAGTTCTTC
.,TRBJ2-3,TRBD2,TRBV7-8,CASSLAWGLAGDTQYF,TGTGCCAGCAGCTTAGCGTGGGGACTAGCGGGAGATACGCAGTATTTT